This paragraph reports one T cell receptor (beta chain). A few counts support this clonotype. Its antigen is still unknown. Base-call qualities are not available, and no considerably larger clone is one nucleotide away. Library preparation employed RT-PCR. Instrument on record: Illumina HiSeq 2500. TCRdb applied fastp at Q25 and MiXCR to the public reads, then kept only in-frame beta chains. Rows are unified per CDR3 protein, each entry keeping the most common DNA and genes. The sample table holds 650,000 to 800,000 distinct CDR3 sequences, of which about 18% were seen once. The top ten hold around 9.9% of the sample. Cut back by 0 bases and 7 bases, the V and J ends lie 22 bases apart. The CDR3 runs 17 amino acids, cysteine and phenylalanine included. The sequence is cut down to CDR3 DNA, 51 bases in frame from base 1. CDR1 is given as SGHDT and CDR2 as YYEEEE, both from the germline V gene. The data are from a study of response to subunit inactivated influenza vaccine (dated by TCRdb to the late 2010s). Background for the entire study: Deep quantitative profiling of the T cell receptor repertoire was used in the study to follow responses to a trivalent subunit inactivated influenza vaccine.

Study-wide conclusions, independent of this receptor: The authors suggested that each seasonal influenza vaccination may recruit only a limited number of new T cells.

This specimen consisted of PBMCs from blood, obtained 4 to 6 days after vaccination. The sequence was collected from a man in his fifties or sixties who received an inactivated influenza vaccine. Donor details come from another sample of the same person, matched by shared clones. The rearranged segments are TRBV5-6 and TRBJ2-5; 6 matching bases give a weak D call of TRBD1. The DNA sequence follows: TGTGCCAGCAGCTTGGGGGCGTCAGGGGTACTATTAACGACCCAGTACTTC. It translates to CASSLGASGVLLTTQYF.